This TCR beta chain was recovered during a study of blood T cell repertoires in COVID-19. Overall study: COVID-19 samples from acute and convalescent phases originated in the United States, Italy and Spain.

This CDR3 contains 18 residues. From germline, CDR1 is MNHEY and CDR2 SMNVEV (reference sequence). V was pared by 3 bases and J by 0 bases, with 18 bases between. Profiling relied on immunoSEQ multiplex PCR, and the TCRdb table lists in-frame clones only, not all of them. The profile shows a few hundred thousand clones, roughly 90% of them singletons. J is TRBJ2-1 and V is TRBV27; D perhaps matches TRBD2 (6 bases). The sequencing input was peripheral blood. The clonotype originates from a middle-aged man with acute or convalescent COVID-19. Here the CDR3 DNA reads TGTGCCAGCAGTTTCCGCGGGGACCAGTTGAGCTCCTACAATGAGCAGTTCTTC. It translates to CASSFRGDQLSSYNEQFF.